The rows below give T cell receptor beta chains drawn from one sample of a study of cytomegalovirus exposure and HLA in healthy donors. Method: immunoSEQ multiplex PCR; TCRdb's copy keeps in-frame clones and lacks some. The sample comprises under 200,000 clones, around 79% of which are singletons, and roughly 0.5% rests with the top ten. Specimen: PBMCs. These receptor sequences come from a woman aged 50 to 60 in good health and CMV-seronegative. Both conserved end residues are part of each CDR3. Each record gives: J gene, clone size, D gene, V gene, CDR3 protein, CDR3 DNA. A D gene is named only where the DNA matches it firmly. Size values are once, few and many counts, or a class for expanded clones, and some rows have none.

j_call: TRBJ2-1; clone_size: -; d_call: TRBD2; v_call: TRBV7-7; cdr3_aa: CASSPGLEGNEQFF; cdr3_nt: TGTGCTAGCAGCCCGGGACTAGAGGGCAATGAGCAGTTCTTC
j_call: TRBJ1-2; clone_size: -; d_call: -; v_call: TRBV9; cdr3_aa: CASSVGGGDNYGYTF; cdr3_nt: TGTGCCAGCAGCGTAGGGGGAGGGGATAACTATGGCTACACCTTC
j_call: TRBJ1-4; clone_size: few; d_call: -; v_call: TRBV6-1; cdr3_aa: CASSERATNEKLFF; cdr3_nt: TGTGCCAGCAGTGAGCGTGCGACTAATGAAAAACTGTTTTTT
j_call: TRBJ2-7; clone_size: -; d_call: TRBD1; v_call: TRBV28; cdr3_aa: CASLPGDRLEWNYEQYF; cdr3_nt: TGTGCCAGCCTACCCGGGGACAGACTGGAATGGAACTACGAGCAGTACTTC
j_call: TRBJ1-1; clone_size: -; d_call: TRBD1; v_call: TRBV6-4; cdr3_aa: CASRPGQGNTEAFF; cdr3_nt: TGTGCCAGCAGGCCCGGACAGGGAAACACTGAAGCTTTCTTT
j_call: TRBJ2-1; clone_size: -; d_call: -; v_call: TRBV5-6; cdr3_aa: CASSPGGYNEQFF; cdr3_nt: TGTGCCAGCAGCCCGGGTGGGTACAATGAGCAGTTCTTC
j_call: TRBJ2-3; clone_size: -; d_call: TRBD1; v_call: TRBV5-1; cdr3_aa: CASSTGTGPFTDTQYF; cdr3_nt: TGCGCCAGCAGCACCGGGACAGGGCCCTTCACAGATACGCAGTATTTT
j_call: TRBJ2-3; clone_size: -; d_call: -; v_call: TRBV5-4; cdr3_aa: CASSTGTHRTDTQYF; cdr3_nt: TGTGCCAGCAGCACAGGGACGCATCGGACAGATACGCAGTATTTT
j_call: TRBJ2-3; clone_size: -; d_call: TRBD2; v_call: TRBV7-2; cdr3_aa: CASSLAGRGVVDTQYF; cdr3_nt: TGTGCCAGCAGCTTAGCGGGGCGGGGGGTTGTCGATACGCAGTATTTT
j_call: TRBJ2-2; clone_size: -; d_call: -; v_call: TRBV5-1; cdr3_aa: CASSLAEQGSTGELFF; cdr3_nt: TGCGCCAGCAGCTTGGCTGAGCAGGGTAGCACCGGGGAGCTGTTTTTT
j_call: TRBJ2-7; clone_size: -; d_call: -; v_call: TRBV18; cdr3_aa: CASSPPSGVYEQYF; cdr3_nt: TGTGCCAGCTCACCACCGTCAGGGGTCTACGAGCAGTACTTC
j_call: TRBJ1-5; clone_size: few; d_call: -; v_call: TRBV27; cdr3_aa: CASSLSGARQPQHF; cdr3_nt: TGTGCCAGCAGTTTATCAGGGGCGAGGCAGCCCCAGCATTTT
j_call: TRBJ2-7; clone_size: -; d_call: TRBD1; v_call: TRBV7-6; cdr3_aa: CASSLVWTGVHGQYF; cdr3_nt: TGTGCCAGCAGCTTAGTATGGACAGGGGTTCACGGGCAGTACTTC
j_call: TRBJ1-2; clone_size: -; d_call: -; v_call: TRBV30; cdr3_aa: CAWAGHPYGYTF; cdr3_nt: TGTGCCTGGGCCGGACATCCATATGGCTACACCTTC
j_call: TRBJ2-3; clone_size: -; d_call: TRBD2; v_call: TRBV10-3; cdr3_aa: CAISGLAGPGLTQYF; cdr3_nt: TGTGCCATCAGTGGGCTAGCGGGCCCTGGGCTTACGCAGTATTTT
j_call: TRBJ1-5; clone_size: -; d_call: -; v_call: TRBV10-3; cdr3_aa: CAIREQGDQPQHF; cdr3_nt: TGTGCCATCAGAGAACAGGGAGATCAGCCCCAGCATTTT
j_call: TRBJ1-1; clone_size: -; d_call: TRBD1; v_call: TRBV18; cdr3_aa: CASSPKGTATEAFF; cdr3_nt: TGTGCCAGCTCACCTAAAGGGACAGCCACTGAAGCTTTCTTT
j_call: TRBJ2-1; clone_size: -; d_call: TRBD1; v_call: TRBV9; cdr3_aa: CASTKGQGANNEQFF; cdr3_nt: TGTGCCAGCACCAAGGGACAGGGGGCGAACAATGAGCAGTTCTTC
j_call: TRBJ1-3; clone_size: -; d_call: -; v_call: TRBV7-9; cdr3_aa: CASSLAGQNGNTIYF; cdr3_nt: TGTGCCAGCAGCTTAGCGGGACAAAATGGAAACACCATATATTTT
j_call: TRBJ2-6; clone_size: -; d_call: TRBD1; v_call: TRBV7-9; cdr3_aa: CASPVTGGESGANVLTF; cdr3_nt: TGTGCCTCCCCCGTGACAGGGGGCGAATCTGGGGCCAACGTCCTGACTTTC
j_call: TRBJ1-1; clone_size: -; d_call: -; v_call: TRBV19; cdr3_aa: CASHKALQGFTDTEAFF; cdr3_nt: TGTGCCAGTCATAAAGCGCTACAGGGTTTTACGGACACTGAAGCTTTCTTT
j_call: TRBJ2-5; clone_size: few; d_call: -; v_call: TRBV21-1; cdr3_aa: CASIRRCRDRVQETQYF; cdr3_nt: TGTGCCAGCATTCGTCGTTGCCGGGACAGGGTGCAAGAGACCCAGTACTTC
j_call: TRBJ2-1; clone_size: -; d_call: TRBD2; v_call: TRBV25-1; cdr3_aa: CASRGSGGGAYNEQFF; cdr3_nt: TGTGCCAGCAGGGGTAGCGGGGGGGGCGCCTACAATGAGCAGTTCTTC
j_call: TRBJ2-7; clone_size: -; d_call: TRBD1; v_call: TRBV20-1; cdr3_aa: CSAGGVYEQYF; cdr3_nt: TGCAGTGCAGGGGGCGTCTACGAGCAGTACTTC
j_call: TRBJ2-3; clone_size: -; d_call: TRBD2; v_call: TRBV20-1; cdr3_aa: CSAIPLAGQYF; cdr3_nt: TGCAGTGCCATCCCCCTAGCGGGGCAGTATTTT
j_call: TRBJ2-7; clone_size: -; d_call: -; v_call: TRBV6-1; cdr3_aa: CASSEGRVYEQYF; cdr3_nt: TGTGCCAGCAGTGAAGGGCGGGTCTACGAGCAGTACTTC
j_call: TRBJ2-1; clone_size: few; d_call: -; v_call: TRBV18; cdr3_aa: CASSPLASGAGLYNEQFF; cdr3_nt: TGTGCCAGCTCACCACTCGCTTCCGGGGCGGGGCTCTACAATGAGCAGTTCTTC
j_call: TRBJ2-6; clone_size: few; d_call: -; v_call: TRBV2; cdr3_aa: CASSESGAGANVLTF; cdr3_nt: TGTGCCAGCAGTGAATCAGGGGCTGGGGCCAACGTCCTGACTTTC
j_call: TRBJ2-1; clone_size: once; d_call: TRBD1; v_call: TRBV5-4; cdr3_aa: CASSLGTGRQFF; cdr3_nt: TGTGCCAGCAGCTTGGGGACAGGGCGGCAGTTCTTC
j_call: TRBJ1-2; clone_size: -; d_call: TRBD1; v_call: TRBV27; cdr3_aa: CASNPRGTGGAVYGYTF; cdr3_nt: TGTGCCAGCAACCCTAGGGGGACAGGGGGCGCGGTCTATGGCTACACCTTC
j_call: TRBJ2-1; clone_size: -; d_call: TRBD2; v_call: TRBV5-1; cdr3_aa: CASSPPRLAGENEQFF; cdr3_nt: TGCGCCAGCAGCCCACCGCGACTAGCGGGAGAAAATGAGCAGTTCTTC
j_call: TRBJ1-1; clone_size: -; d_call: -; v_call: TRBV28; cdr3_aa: CASSLLSGRTEAFF; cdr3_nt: TGTGCCAGCAGTTTATTAAGTGGGAGGACTGAAGCTTTCTTT
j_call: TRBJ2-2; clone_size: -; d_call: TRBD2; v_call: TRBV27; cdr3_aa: CASSSSGRTGELFF; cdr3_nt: TGTGCCAGCAGCTCTAGCGGGAGGACCGGGGAGCTGTTTTTT
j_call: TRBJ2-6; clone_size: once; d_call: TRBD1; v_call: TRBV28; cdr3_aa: CASSPGTGGSGANVLTF; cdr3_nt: TGTGCCAGCAGTCCCGGGACAGGCGGCTCTGGGGCCAACGTCCTGACTTTC
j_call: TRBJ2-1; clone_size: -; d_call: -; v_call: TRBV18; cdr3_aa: CASSPGGRAGEQFF; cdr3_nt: TGTGCCAGCTCACCTGGTGGGAGAGCCGGTGAGCAGTTCTTC
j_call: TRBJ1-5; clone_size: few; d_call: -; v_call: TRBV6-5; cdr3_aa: CASSYSWRDGQPQHF; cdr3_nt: TGTGCCAGCAGTTACTCGTGGAGGGATGGTCAGCCCCAGCATTTT
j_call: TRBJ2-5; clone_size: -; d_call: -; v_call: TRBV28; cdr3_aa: CASSPLRGKEAQYF; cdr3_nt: TGTGCCAGCAGTCCCCTTAGGGGGAAAGAGGCCCAGTACTTC
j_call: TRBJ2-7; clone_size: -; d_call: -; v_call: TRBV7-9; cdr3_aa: CSSSLHGDRSLHEQYF; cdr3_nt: TGTTCCAGCAGCCTACACGGAGACAGGTCTTTGCACGAGCAGTACTTC
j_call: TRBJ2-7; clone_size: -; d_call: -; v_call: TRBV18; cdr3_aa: CASSPGQYEQYF; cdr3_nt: TGTGCCAGCTCACCAGGGCAGTACGAGCAGTACTTC
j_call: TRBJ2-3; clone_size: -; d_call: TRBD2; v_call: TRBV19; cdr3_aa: CASRVAGPTDTQYF; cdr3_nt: TGTGCCAGTAGAGTAGCGGGGCCCACAGATACGCAGTATTTT
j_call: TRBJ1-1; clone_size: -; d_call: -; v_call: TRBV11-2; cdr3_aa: CASSLDRVTEAFF; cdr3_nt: TGTGCCAGCAGCTTAGACAGGGTAACTGAAGCTTTCTTT
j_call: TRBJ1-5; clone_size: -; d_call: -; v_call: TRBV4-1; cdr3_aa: CASSPPGVSNQPQHF; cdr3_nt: TGCGCCAGCAGCCCGCCGGGGGTTAGCAATCAGCCCCAGCATTTT
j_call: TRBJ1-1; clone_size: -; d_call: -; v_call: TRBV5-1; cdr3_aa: CASNRDSSNTEAFF; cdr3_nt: TGCGCCAGCAACCGGGATTCGAGCAACACTGAAGCTTTCTTT
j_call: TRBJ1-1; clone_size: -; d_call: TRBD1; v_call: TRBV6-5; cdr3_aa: CASSQGASTEAFF; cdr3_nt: TGTGCCAGCAGTCAGGGGGCGAGCACTGAAGCTTTCTTT
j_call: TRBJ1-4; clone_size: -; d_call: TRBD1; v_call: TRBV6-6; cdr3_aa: CASTYDRVNEKLFF; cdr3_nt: TGTGCCAGCACTTACGACAGGGTAAATGAAAAACTGTTTTTT
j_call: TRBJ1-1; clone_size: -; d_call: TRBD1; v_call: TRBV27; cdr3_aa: CASSPIDRAGTEAFF; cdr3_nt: TGTGCCAGCAGTCCGATTGACAGGGCGGGCACTGAAGCTTTCTTT